The 20 T cell receptor beta chains below come from one sample, sequenced in a study of T cells in Graves' hyperthyroidism and ophthalmopathy. The CDR3 regions of TCR beta were amplified from RNA transcripts. When the TCR CDR3 underwent first-round RT-PCR, the HTBI primer set was used. TCRdb itself ran the multiplex PCR reads through MiXCR, one entry per CDR3 protein. Of about 420,000 distinct CDR3 sequences listed, 15% to 18% are singletons. What was sequenced was blood. The receptors were sampled from a woman aged 18-29 years with Graves' hyperthyroidism.

This clonotype was detected many times. The chain links TRBV28 to TRBJ2-7; TRBD1 agrees at 7 bases. This CDR3 contains 15 residues. CDR1 is MDHEN and CDR2 is SYDVKM in the germline V gene. With V trimmed by 7 bases and J by 3 bases, 12 bases remained unmatched. This CDR3 is CASKGRDREIYEQYF. The CDR3 DNA reads as TGTGCCAGCAAGGGCAGAGACAGGGAAATCTACGAGCAGTACTTC. Variable domain in full (rest from reference TRBV28 and TRBJ2-7): DVKVTQSSRYLVKRTGEKVFLECVQDMDHENMFWYRQDPGLGLRLIYFSYDVKMKEKGDIPEGYSVSREKKERFSLILESASTNQTSMYLCASKGRDREIYEQYFGPGTRLTVT.

At least ten counts were recorded for this clonotype. This chain links TRBV11-3 with TRBJ2-1, with 9 bases identical to TRBD2. The CDR3 runs to 14 residues. V shed 1 base and J 9 bases; nucleotides not matched to a gene: 4. CDR1 is SGHNT and CDR2 is YENEEA in the germline V gene. CDR3 in amino acids: CASSLGPSGTEQFF. The CDR3 DNA reads as TGTGCCAGCAGCTTAGGGCCTAGCGGGACTGAGCAGTTCTTC.

This clonotype has a handful of counts. This chain connects TRBV3-1 to TRBJ2-5, with D unclear. This CDR3 region has 15 residues. V was pared by 5 bases and J by 6 bases, with 19 bases between. Germline assignment: CDR1 LGHDT and CDR2 YNNKEL (reference sequence). The CDR3 nucleotides read TGTGCCAGCAGCATAACCCCTAGTTCAGTGAAGACCCAGTACTTC. Protein sequence: CASSITPSSVKTQYF.

Many counts were recorded for this clonotype. The chain has TRBV18 and TRBJ2-7; the D gene is possibly TRBD1 (7 bases). The V end was cut by 3 bases, the J end by 2 bases, with 14 bases between. The CDR3 spans 15 residues. Germline loops: CDR1 KGHSH, CDR2 LQKENI. The CDR3 bases are TGTGCCAGCTCACCCCAGGGGGGAGGCCCCTACGAGCAGTACTTC. Translating it yields CASSPQGGGPYEQYF.

This clonotype was counted at least ten times. The chain recombines TRBV20-1 with TRBJ2-7; 10 nucleotides align to TRBD2. CDR3 length: 13 residues. With 0 bases clipped from V and 4 bases from J, the junction kept 0 bases outside the gene matches. The germline V gene has CDR1 DFQATT and CDR2 SNEGSKA (reference sequence). The chain's CDR3 is CSAREGLAYEQYF. CDR3 sequence (DNA): TGCAGTGCTAGAGAGGGACTAGCGTACGAGCAGTACTTC.

The chain links TRBV6-1 to TRBJ2-3; TRBD2 is a possible D gene (5 bases). The germline gives CDR1 MNHNS, CDR2 SASEGT. Between the trimmed V and J ends, which lost 6 bases and 2 bases, there was a span of 12 bases. This CDR3 has 14 residues. The CDR3 protein is CASSDSGNTDTQYF. The CDR3 bases are TGTGCCAGCAGCGACTCGGGAAACACAGATACGCAGTATTTT.

At least ten counts were recorded for this clonotype. The chain carries TRBV7-8 and TRBJ2-3; possibly TRBD2 for D (6 bases). This CDR3 spans 16 amino acids. Germline CDR1 and CDR2: SGHVS and FQNEAQ. V was clipped by 10 bases and J by 1 base, with 21 bases between them. The DNA of the CDR3 is TGTGCCACCCGCCGGGACTTGTCCCTAGGCACAGATACGCAGTATTTT. It translates to CATRRDLSLGTDTQYF.

This clonotype was observed a handful of times. The V call is TRBV11-2, the J call TRBJ2-7, with TRBD2 matching over 14 bases. The CDR3 is 16 amino acids. The junction had 6 bases not matched to a gene; V was cut back by 5 bases and J by 3 bases. The germline V gene has CDR1 SGHAT and CDR2 FQNNGV. DNA for the CDR3: TGTGCCAGCAGCCCGGGACTAGCGGGGGCCCTCTACGAGCAGTACTTC. Protein sequence: CASSPGLAGALYEQYF.

This clonotype turned up a few times. The J gene is TRBJ1-6, the V gene TRBV28; possible D gene TRBD1, 6 bases. Germline assignment: CDR1 MDHEN and CDR2 SYDVKM. Trimming left V 6 bases short and J 3 bases short, with 18 bases between. The CDR3 extends over 17 amino acids. CDR3 region: CASSRIRGQSYNSPLHF. CDR3 DNA: TGTGCCAGCAGCCGAATCCGCGGACAGAGCTATAATTCACCCCTCCACTTT.

This clonotype was seen a handful of times. This chain joins TRBV27 and TRBJ2-7, with D tentatively TRBD2 (6 bases). Deletions cut 5 bases from V and 4 bases from J, with 12 bases between. From germline, CDR1 is MNHEY and CDR2 SMNVEV (reference sequence). The CDR3 is 13 amino acids. CDR3 in amino acids: CASSTGSQYEQYF. CDR3 sequence (DNA): TGTGCCAGCAGTACCGGGAGTCAGTACGAGCAGTACTTC.

This clonotype was detected many times. The chain carries TRBV18 and TRBJ2-1, with a tentative D call TRBD2 (6 bases). Germline assignment: CDR1 KGHSH and CDR2 LQKENI. Trimming stripped 4 bases from V and 3 bases from J, with 16 bases between. This CDR3 is built from 16 residues. The CDR3, as DNA: TGTGCCAGCTCACAAACCCGAGGGACTGTCTACAATGAGCAGTTCTTC. Its protein is CASSQTRGTVYNEQFF. Together with reference TRBV18 and TRBJ2-1, the CDR3 gives the full variable domain: NAGVMQNPRHLVRRRGQEARLRCSPMKGHSHVYWYRQLPEEGLKFMVYLQKENIIDESGMPKERFSAEFPKEGPSILRIQQVVRGDSAAYFCASSQTRGTVYNEQFFGPGTRLTVL.

Only a few counts were recorded for this clonotype. This chain uses TRBV3-1 with TRBJ1-5; the match to TRBD1 covers 7 bases. The CDR3 has 13 residues. CDR1 LGHDT and CDR2 YNNKEL come from the germline V gene (reference sequence). With 0 bases clipped from V and 15 bases from J, the junction kept 8 bases outside the gene matches. The CDR3 reads CASSQDLWGQPHF. As DNA, the CDR3 is TGTGCCAGCAGCCAAGATCTTTGGGGACAGCCGCATTTT. The full variable domain, completed using reference TRBV3-1 and TRBJ1-5, is DTAVSQTPKYLVTQMGNDKSIKCEQNLGHDTMYWYKQDSKKFLKIMFSYNNKELIINETVPNRFSPKSPDKAHLNLHINSLELGDSAVYFCASSQDLWGQPHFGDGTRLSIL.

In this sample, this clonotype turned up many times. The chain couples TRBV6-1 to TRBJ2-5, with D perhaps assigned TRBD1 or TRBD2 (6 bases each). This CDR3 spans 18 amino acids. CDR1 is MNHNS and CDR2 is SASEGT in the germline V gene. The V end lost 5 bases, the J end lost 4 bases, and 26 bases lay between the germline ends. The CDR3 nucleotides are TGTGCCAGCAGTTACCGGGGGACAACTGGGGGTGCCCGAGAGACCCAGTACTTC. It specifies CASSYRGTTGGARETQYF.

This clonotype came up a few times. The chain has TRBV28 and TRBJ2-6; perhaps TRBD1 as D (6 bases). This CDR3 has 16 residues. The germline gives CDR1 MDHEN, CDR2 SYDVKM. Deletions cut 6 bases from V and 1 base from J, with 13 bases between. In nucleotides, the CDR3 is TGTGCCAGCAGAATACAGGGACGGTCTGGGGCCAACGTCCTGACTTTC. This encodes CASRIQGRSGANVLTF.

A note on this clonotype: This sequence may be a read error, since a much larger clone differs from it by one base. The chain is built from TRBV7-9 and TRBJ2-7; TRBD2 is a possible D gene (6 bases). Germline V CDR1 and CDR2: SEHNR, FQNEAQ (reference sequence). The CDR3 length is 15 residues. The V gene lost 4 bases and the J gene lost 6 bases, with 19 bases spanning the gap. As DNA, the CDR3 is TGTGCCAGCAGCTCCCCCGGCGGGGCGCTCGGCGAGCAGTACTTC. Protein sequence: CASSSPGGALGEQYF.

This clonotype was counted at least ten times. The chain joins TRBV6-2 or TRBV6-3 to TRBJ2-7; D possibly matches TRBD1 or TRBD2 (5 bases each). This CDR3 comprises 16 residues. Looked up from germline, CDR1 is MNHEY and CDR2 is SVGEGT. V lost 4 bases, J lost 0 bases, and 16 bases lay in between. The CDR3 sequence is CASSLDSWGSSYEQYF. The CDR3, as DNA: TGTGCCAGCAGTTTAGATTCGTGGGGGAGCTCCTACGAGCAGTACTTC.

The CDR3 loop is CSARIVRAIMNTEAFF. The CDR3 coding sequence is TGCAGTGCTAGAATAGTCAGGGCAATCATGAACACTGAAGCTTTCTTT. The chain uses TRBV20-1 and TRBJ1-1; tentatively, D is TRBD1 (5 bases). V lost 2 bases, J lost 0 bases, and 16 bases lay in between. Germline V gene data show CDR1 as DFQATT and CDR2 as SNEGSKA (reference sequence). CDR3 length: 16 residues.

At least ten counts were recorded for this clonotype. This chain uses TRBV11-2 with TRBJ2-1; D remains ambiguous. With 5 bases removed from V and 4 bases from J, the gap between germline ends came to 6 bases. Germline V CDR1 and CDR2: SGHAT, FQNNGV. The CDR3 has 12 amino acids. The CDR3 is CASSRLYNEQFF. DNA of the CDR3: TGTGCCAGCAGCCGCCTATACAATGAGCAGTTCTTC.

This clonotype was observed many times. V and J are TRBV6-2 or TRBV6-3 and TRBJ1-2; 8 nucleotides align to TRBD1. With V trimmed by 0 bases and J by 5 bases, 8 bases remained unmatched. Germline CDR1 and CDR2: MNHEY and SVGEGT. The CDR3 spans 16 residues. The CDR3 DNA follows: TGTGCCAGCAGTTACTCGGAGCGGACAGGGATTTATGGCTACACCTTC. As protein: CASSYSERTGIYGYTF.

This clonotype was seen at least ten times. V usage is TRBV7-9 and J usage is TRBJ2-1, with 11 bases fitting TRBD2. The CDR3 contains 15 residues. CDR1 and CDR2 from the germline V gene are SEHNR and FQNEAQ (reference sequence). V lost 3 bases and J lost 5; bases outside the gene matches: 3. The CDR3 DNA follows: TGTGCCAGCAGCTTGGTAGCGGGGGGGCACAATGAGCAGTTCTTC. Its translation: CASSLVAGGHNEQFF.